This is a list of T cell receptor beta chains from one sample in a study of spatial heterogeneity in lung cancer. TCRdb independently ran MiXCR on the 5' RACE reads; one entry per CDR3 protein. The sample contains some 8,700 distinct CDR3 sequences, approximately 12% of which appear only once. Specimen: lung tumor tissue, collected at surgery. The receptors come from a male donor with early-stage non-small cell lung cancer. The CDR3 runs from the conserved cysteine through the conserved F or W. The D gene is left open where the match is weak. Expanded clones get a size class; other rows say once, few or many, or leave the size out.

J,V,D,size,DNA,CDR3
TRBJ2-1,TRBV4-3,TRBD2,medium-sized,TGCGCCAGCAGCCAAGGGCCTAGCGGGAGGGCAGCGGACACTAATGAGCAGTTCTTC,CASSQGPSGRAADTNEQFF
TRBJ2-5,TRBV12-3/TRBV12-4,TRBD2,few,TGTGCCAGCAGTTCGGGACTAGCGGGAGGTCCACAGTACTTC,CASSSGLAGGPQYF
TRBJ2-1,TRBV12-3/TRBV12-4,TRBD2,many,TGTGCCAGCAGTCCGACTAGCGGGAGTATTAATGAGCAGTTCTTC,CASSPTSGSINEQFF
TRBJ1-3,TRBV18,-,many,TGTGCCAGCTCACGCGAAGGGGGAAACACCATATATTTT,CASSREGGNTIYF
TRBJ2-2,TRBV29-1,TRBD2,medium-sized,TGCAGCGTTGACGGTGGGGAGGGCACCGGGGAGCTGTTTTTT,CSVDGGEGTGELFF
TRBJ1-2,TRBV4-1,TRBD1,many,TGCGCCAGCAGCCAAGAACAGGGGACTAACTATGGCTACACCTTC,CASSQEQGTNYGYTF
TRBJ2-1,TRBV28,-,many,TGTGCCAGCAGTTTATTCGGGGTTAGCTCCTACAATGAGCAGTTCTTC,CASSLFGVSSYNEQFF
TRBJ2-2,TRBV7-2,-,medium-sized,TGTGCCAGCAGCTTAGTATTGGCCGGGGAGCTGTTTTTT,CASSLVLAGELFF
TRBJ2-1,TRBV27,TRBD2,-,TGTGCCAGCAGGTGGACTAGCGGCTACAATGAGCAGTTCTTC,CASRWTSGYNEQFF
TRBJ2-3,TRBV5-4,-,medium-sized,TGTGCCTCCGTGAGGGTAGGGGAAGGGGATACGCAGTATTTT,CASVRVGEGDTQYF
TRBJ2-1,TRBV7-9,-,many,TGTGCCAGCAGCTCGCAGGGAGGTAGTGAGCAGTTCTTC,CASSSQGGSEQFF
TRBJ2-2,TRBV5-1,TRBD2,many,TGCGCCAGCAGCTTGACTAGCGGAGAGTCCGGGGAGCTGTTTTTT,CASSLTSGESGELFF
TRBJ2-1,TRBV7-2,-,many,TGTGCCAGCAGCTTTCGGCTCGGGTCGTCCAATGAGCAGTTCTTC,CASSFRLGSSNEQFF
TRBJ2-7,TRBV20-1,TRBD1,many,TGCAGTGCTAGAGGGGACAGGGGCTACGAGCAGTACTTC,CSARGDRGYEQYF
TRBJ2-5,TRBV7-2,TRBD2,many,TGTGCCAGCAGCGCGACTAGCGGGAGTGGGACCCAGTACTTC,CASSATSGSGTQYF